One and the same sample provided the 23 T cell receptor beta chains below, sequenced in a study of blood T cell repertoires in COVID-19 (dated by TCRdb to 2019 to 2021). Libraries were constructed by the immunoSEQ multiplex PCR assay. The table was pulled from immuneACCESS by TCRdb, which kept in-frame rearrangements only. Such tables lose some clones; where checked, under half of the loss comes from unresolved V genes, and the rest has no known cause. This sample has about 120,000 clones in its table, and 79% of those were observed once. The ten largest clonotypes hold around a third of the sample. The sequenced material came from peripheral blood. These receptors all stem from a man in his forties with active or convalescent COVID-19.

The gene calls are TRBV28 and TRBJ1-2; D unresolved. The CDR3 spans 15 residues. CDR1 MDHEN and CDR2 SYDVKM come from the germline V gene. Between the trimmed V and J ends, which lost 1 base and 2 bases, there was a span of 11 bases. The CDR3 DNA sequence: TGTGCCAGCAGTTTATACGGGAAGGCCAACTATGGCTACACCTTC. As protein: CASSLYGKANYGYTF.

This clone was seen once. The rearrangement joins TRBV6-4 to TRBJ2-2; tentative D call: TRBD2 (5 bases). The length of the CDR3 is 14 residues. Germline V gene data show CDR1 as MRHNA and CDR2 as SNTAGT. V gave up 6 bases and J gave up 4 bases, with 12 bases separating them. In DNA, the CDR3 is TGTGCCAGCAGCCCGCCGGGGAGCACCGGGGAGCTGTTTTTT. Its protein is CASSPPGSTGELFF.

The V and J genes are TRBV5-8 and TRBJ1-5; 8 bases map to TRBD1. The CDR3 sequence is 15 residues long. Trimming cost V 6 bases and J 8 bases; bases outside gene matches: 13. Per the germline V gene, CDR1 is SGHTS and CDR2 is YDEGEE. The CDR3 sequence: CASNNWQGAVKPQHF. The CDR3, as DNA: TGTGCCAGCAACAATTGGCAGGGGGCCGTAAAGCCCCAGCATTTT.

This chain joins TRBV29-1 and TRBJ1-2; D gene uncertain. The CDR3 is 9 amino acids. Germline loops: CDR1 SQVTM, CDR2 ANQGSEA. V was trimmed by 6 bases and J by 6 bases, leaving 5 bases between them. The CDR3 DNA reads as TGCAGCGTCTCGGATGGCTACACCTTC. It is translated as CSVSDGYTF.

The chain couples TRBV10-3 to TRBJ2-2; 7 bases map to TRBD2. Germline lookup yields CDR1 ENHRY and CDR2 SYGVKD. V was pared by 11 bases and J by 4 bases, with 10 bases of the junction left unmatched. The CDR3 runs 14 residues. The CDR3 protein is CASYGGSTTGELFF. In DNA, the CDR3 is TGTGCCTCCTATGGCGGGAGTACCACCGGGGAGCTGTTTTTT.

J is TRBJ1-1 and V is TRBV12-3 or TRBV12-4, with TRBD1 as a possible D gene (5 bases). V shed 5 bases and J shed 4 bases, with 11 bases lying between them. The CDR3 length is 13 residues. The CDR3 protein is CASSPKRGTEAFF. The CDR3 DNA is TGTGCCAGCAGTCCGAAAAGGGGCACTGAAGCTTTCTTT.

This sequence joins TRBV7-6 and TRBJ1-1, with TRBD1 identical over 10 bases. Germline V CDR1 and CDR2: SGHVS, FNYEAQ. With 5 bases clipped from V and 11 bases from J, the junction kept 8 bases outside the gene matches. The CDR3 loop spans 13 amino acids. DNA for the CDR3: TGTGCCAGCAGCCCTCGAGGGACAGGGGTCGCTTTCTTT. Protein product: CASSPRGTGVAFF.

The chain couples TRBV19 to TRBJ1-5, with D hard to call. The CDR3 consists of 15 residues. CDR1 LNHDA and CDR2 SQIVND come from the germline V gene (reference sequence). V was shortened by 9 bases and J by 1 base, with 16 bases between the two germline ends. The CDR3 sequence is CASGELAGSNQPQHF. The CDR3 nucleotides read TGTGCCAGCGGGGAACTAGCAGGCAGCAATCAGCCCCAGCATTTT.

This chain joins TRBV3-1 (or the pseudogene TRBV3-2) and TRBJ1-2; D is uncertain. CDR3 length: 13 amino acids. The V end was cut by 4 bases, the J end by 5 bases, with 11 bases between. Germline CDR1 is LGHDT and CDR2 is YNNKEL (reference sequence). The CDR3: CASSPAGVYGYTF. For the CDR3, the DNA is TGTGCCAGCAGCCCAGCCGGGGTGTATGGCTACACCTTC.

The J gene is TRBJ2-7, the V gene TRBV19; 9 nucleotides line up with TRBD1. CDR1 LNHDA and CDR2 SQIVND come from the germline V gene (reference sequence). V trimming: 1 base; J trimming: 6 bases; junction bases outside the gene matches: 4. The CDR3 totals 14 residues. CDR3 amino acids: CASSIGTGVREQYF. CDR3 bases: TGTGCCAGTAGTATAGGGACAGGGGTCCGCGAGCAGTACTTC.

The chain links TRBV28 to TRBJ2-2; weak D call: TRBD1 (6 bases). The CDR3 is 15 amino acids. Germline V gene sequence: CDR1 MDHEN, CDR2 SYDVKM. V dropped 3 bases and J dropped 1 base, with 9 bases sitting between them. CDR3 in amino acids: CASSFPDRNTGELFF. The CDR3 DNA reads TGTGCCAGCAGTTTTCCGGACAGGAACACCGGGGAGCTGTTTTTT.

The V call is TRBV24-1, the J call TRBJ1-2; TRBD1 is a possible D gene (5 bases). Between the trimmed V and J ends, which lost 4 bases and 0 bases, there was a span of 8 bases. Germline V gene lookup returns CDR1 KGHDR and CDR2 SFDVKD. The CDR3 sequence is 14 residues long. CDR3 amino acids: CATSDQTANYGYTF. The DNA for the CDR3 is TGTGCCACCAGTGACCAGACAGCTAACTATGGCTACACCTTC.

This chain joins TRBV4-2 and TRBJ1-5, with TRBD1 matching 7 bases. Germline V gene data show CDR1 as LGHNA and CDR2 as YNFKEQ. The CDR3 has 14 residues. V lost 5 bases, J lost 6 bases, and 7 bases stayed unmatched. The CDR3 is CASSSTGWAQPQHF. The CDR3 coding sequence is TGTGCCAGCAGCTCGACAGGGTGGGCTCAGCCCCAGCATTTT.

This clone was detected only a few times. The rearrangement joins TRBV20-1 to TRBJ2-1; 11 nucleotides match TRBD2. The germline gives CDR1 DFQATT, CDR2 SNEGSKA (reference sequence). CDR3 length: 15 amino acids. Trimming at V came to 3 bases and at J to 4 bases, leaving 5 bases not matched to a gene. The CDR3 sequence is CSASVLAGAYNEQFF. The CDR3 bases are TGCAGTGCTAGTGTACTAGCGGGAGCTTACAATGAGCAGTTCTTC.

V gene TRBV4-2 combines with J gene TRBJ2-1, with D maybe TRBD2 (6 bases). Germline-derived CDR1 and CDR2 are LGHNA and YNFKEQ. The CDR3 runs 16 residues. Trimming pared 3 bases from V and 7 bases from J, leaving 19 bases between. As DNA, the CDR3 is TGTGCCAGCAGCCATGGAGGGGTAGAAAGAGGAAATGAGCAGTTCTTC. The encoded protein is CASSHGGVERGNEQFF.

The genes are TRBV3-1 (or the pseudogene TRBV3-2) and TRBJ2-1; D might be TRBD1 (5 bases). Germline V gives CDR1 LGHDT, CDR2 YNNKEL (reference sequence). The length of the CDR3 is 16 residues. The V end was cut by 0 bases, the J end by 4 bases, with 13 bases between. CDR3 sequence: CASSQEGVREYNEQFF. Here the CDR3 DNA reads TGTGCCAGCAGCCAAGAAGGGGTCCGAGAATACAATGAGCAGTTCTTC.

The chain has TRBV2 and TRBJ1-1, with D possibly TRBD1 on 5 matching bases. The germline V gene has CDR1 SNHLY and CDR2 FYNNEI. V was clipped by 3 bases and J by 4 bases, with 15 bases between them. This CDR3 region has 15 residues. CDR3 sequence (DNA): TGTGCCAGCAGTGACCCCCGGGGGAGGGTCACTGAAGCTTTCTTT. This sequence encodes CASSDPRGRVTEAFF.

V and J are TRBV30 and TRBJ1-5, with 11 positions matching TRBD1. Germline V CDR1 and CDR2: GTSNPN, SVGIG (reference sequence). With 3 bases clipped from V and 4 bases from J, the junction kept 11 bases outside the gene matches. The CDR3 is 17 residues long. CDR3 amino acids: CAWRAVVGTGGNQPQHF. The CDR3 DNA reads as TGTGCCTGGAGGGCAGTCGTGGGGACAGGGGGGAATCAGCCCCAGCATTTT.

The J gene is TRBJ1-1, the V gene TRBV3-1 (or the pseudogene TRBV3-2), with D perhaps TRBD1 (6 bases). The V gene lost 4 bases and the J gene lost 0 bases, with 18 bases spanning the gap. The CDR3 runs 17 residues. Per germline, CDR1 LGHDT and CDR2 YNNKEL (reference sequence). CDR3 nucleotide sequence: TGTGCCAGCAGCCCTATCCAGGGGACGGGAATGAACACTGAAGCTTTCTTT. It specifies CASSPIQGTGMNTEAFF.

The CDR3 nucleotides read TGTGCCAGCAGTGTAAACAGGGAGGAAGCTTTCTTT. This encodes CASSVNREEAFF. The rearrangement uses TRBV28 and TRBJ1-1; maybe TRBD1 (6 bases). The CDR3 totals 12 residues. Trimming removed 5 bases at V and 8 bases at J, with 12 bases between. CDR1 and CDR2 (germline): MDHEN, SYDVKM.

The chain carries TRBV25-1 and TRBJ1-1; unclear D gene. The CDR3 sequence is 11 residues long. CDR1 and CDR2 (germline): MGHDK, SYGVNS. Trimming cost V 8 bases and J 8 bases, with 12 bases left between them. The DNA for the CDR3 is TGTGCCAGCTGCGGGAGGATAGAAGCTTTCTTT. Amino acids: CASCGRIEAFF. The full variable domain, completed using reference TRBV25-1 and TRBJ1-1, is EADIYQTPRYLVIGTGKKITLECSQTMGHDKMYWYQQDPGMELHLIHYSYGVNSTEKGDLSSESTVSRIRTEHFPLTLESARPSHTSQYLCASCGRIEAFFGQGTRLTVV.

This sequence joins TRBV11-3 and TRBJ2-1, with 8 positions matching TRBD2. The CDR3 contains 13 residues. V was pared by 5 bases and J by 12 bases, with 9 bases of the junction left unmatched. CDR1 and CDR2 (germline): SGHNT, YENEEA. CDR3 loop: CASSQGSGGGQFF. CDR3 sequence (DNA): TGTGCCAGCAGCCAAGGGTCGGGAGGGGGGCAGTTCTTC.

The chain combines TRBV9 with TRBJ1-4; a weak D match, TRBD1 (6 bases). V gave up 4 bases and J gave up 4 bases, with 14 bases separating them. The CDR3 spans 15 residues. CDR1 is SGDLS, CDR2 YYNGEE, per germline. For the CDR3, the DNA is TGTGCCAGCAGCTACGGACAGAGCTTTAATGAAAAACTGTTTTTT. It translates to CASSYGQSFNEKLFF.